The rows below give T cell receptor beta chains drawn from one sample of a study of shared clonotypes between healthy human individuals. TCRdb keeps only in-frame clones here, not all; method: immunoSEQ multiplex PCR. The sample has roughly 330,000 clones; around two thirds are singletons. Sequencing used memory CD4+ T cells sorted from blood. These receptors came from a young man in good health. Both conserved end residues are part of each CDR3. Fields, in order: V gene, D gene, J gene, clone size, CDR3 DNA, CDR3 protein. A D gene is named only where the DNA matches it firmly. Only part of the rows carry a size: once, few, many, or a class if the clone is expanded.

V gene: TRBV28; D gene: NA; J gene: TRBJ1-2; clone size: NA; CDR3 DNA: TGTGCCAGCGAAAAGCCCAGAGGGGGTAGGGTCTATGGCTACACCTTC; CDR3 protein: CASEKPRGGRVYGYTF
V gene: TRBV2; D gene: NA; J gene: TRBJ2-1; clone size: few; CDR3 DNA: TGTGCCAGCAGCACAGGCCGATTTTACAATGAGCAGTTCTTC; CDR3 protein: CASSTGRFYNEQFF
V gene: TRBV10-2; D gene: TRBD2; J gene: TRBJ2-1; clone size: once; CDR3 DNA: TGCGCCAGCAAAGGGGTAGCGGGAGAAGGGGAGCAGTTCTTC; CDR3 protein: CASKGVAGEGEQFF
V gene: TRBV23-1; D gene: NA; J gene: TRBJ1-5; clone size: few; CDR3 DNA: TGCGCCAGCGGATACACGGGCAATCAGCCCCAGCATTTT; CDR3 protein: CASGYTGNQPQHF
V gene: TRBV5-1; D gene: NA; J gene: TRBJ2-5; clone size: NA; CDR3 DNA: TGCGCCAGCAGCTTGCAGGGGAGGGGAGAGACCCAGTACTTC; CDR3 protein: CASSLQGRGETQYF
V gene: TRBV28; D gene: NA; J gene: TRBJ1-1; clone size: NA; CDR3 DNA: TGTGCCAGCCAAGGACTTTTATACACTGAAGCTTTCTTT; CDR3 protein: CASQGLLYTEAFF
V gene: TRBV4-3; D gene: TRBD1; J gene: TRBJ2-2; clone size: NA; CDR3 DNA: TGCGCCAGCAGCCAAGACGAGGGGGAACAGGGGAAAACCGGGGAGCTGTTTTTT; CDR3 protein: CASSQDEGEQGKTGELFF
V gene: TRBV5-1; D gene: TRBD1; J gene: TRBJ2-1; clone size: NA; CDR3 DNA: TGCGCCAGCAGCAACGACAGGGGTTACTATGAGCAGTTCTTC; CDR3 protein: CASSNDRGYYEQFF
V gene: TRBV9; D gene: TRBD2; J gene: TRBJ2-4; clone size: NA; CDR3 DNA: TGTGCCAGCAGCTCCGATAGAGCCCTAGCGGGAGAGGGCATTCAGTACTTC; CDR3 protein: CASSSDRALAGEGIQYF
V gene: TRBV27; D gene: NA; J gene: TRBJ1-5; clone size: NA; CDR3 DNA: TGTGCCAGCAGTTTAAGGCAGGGGAATCAGCCCCAGCATTTT; CDR3 protein: CASSLRQGNQPQHF
V gene: TRBV4-2; D gene: NA; J gene: TRBJ2-3; clone size: NA; CDR3 DNA: TGTGCCAGCAGCCAAGAACCAAACCGAGCCACAGATACGCAGTATTTT; CDR3 protein: CASSQEPNRATDTQYF
V gene: TRBV6-6; D gene: TRBD1; J gene: TRBJ2-1; clone size: NA; CDR3 DNA: TGTGCCAGCAGCCCACAGGGGGTCGAATACAATGAGCAGTTCTTC; CDR3 protein: CASSPQGVEYNEQFF
V gene: TRBV7-9; D gene: TRBD2; J gene: TRBJ2-7; clone size: NA; CDR3 DNA: TGTGCCAGCAGCCAGCGGGGGGTCTCCTACGAGCAGTACTTC; CDR3 protein: CASSQRGVSYEQYF
V gene: TRBV5-1; D gene: TRBD1; J gene: TRBJ2-5; clone size: few; CDR3 DNA: TGCGCCAGCAGTAACTTGGGACAGGAACATCAAGAGACCCAGTACTTC; CDR3 protein: CASSNLGQEHQETQYF
V gene: TRBV5-4; D gene: TRBD1; J gene: TRBJ2-7; clone size: NA; CDR3 DNA: TGTGCCAGCAGCCTCGCGACAGGGATAGGTTACGAGCAGTACTTC; CDR3 protein: CASSLATGIGYEQYF
V gene: TRBV2; D gene: TRBD2; J gene: TRBJ2-1; clone size: NA; CDR3 DNA: TGTGCCAGCAGTGAGGGACCCGGGACTAGGGAGTTTCGTGAGCAGTTCTTC; CDR3 protein: CASSEGPGTREFREQFF
V gene: TRBV6-4; D gene: NA; J gene: TRBJ2-7; clone size: many; CDR3 DNA: TGTGCCAGCAGTGGCCTTGGCAGGGGCAACTACGAGCAGTACTTC; CDR3 protein: CASSGLGRGNYEQYF
V gene: TRBV10-1; D gene: TRBD2; J gene: TRBJ2-1; clone size: NA; CDR3 DNA: TGCGCCAGCAGTGAATTGCTAGCGGCTCACAATGAGCAGTTCTTC; CDR3 protein: CASSELLAAHNEQFF
V gene: TRBV25-1; D gene: TRBD1; J gene: TRBJ2-5; clone size: NA; CDR3 DNA: TGTGCCAGCAGTGCATCGTCCGGGACAGTCCAAGAGACCCAGTACTTC; CDR3 protein: CASSASSGTVQETQYF
V gene: TRBV18; D gene: NA; J gene: TRBJ1-2; clone size: NA; CDR3 DNA: TGTGCCAGCTCACCGGACGCCGAGAACTATGGCTACACCTTC; CDR3 protein: CASSPDAENYGYTF
V gene: TRBV5-1; D gene: NA; J gene: TRBJ2-2; clone size: NA; CDR3 DNA: TGCGCCAGCAGCTTGGACGACGTCAGGGAGCTGTTTTTT; CDR3 protein: CASSLDDVRELFF
V gene: TRBV11-2; D gene: TRBD2; J gene: TRBJ2-5; clone size: NA; CDR3 DNA: TGTGCCAGCAGCCCGACGCCCGAAGCGGGAGGCCGAGAGACCCAGTACTTC; CDR3 protein: CASSPTPEAGGRETQYF
V gene: TRBV30; D gene: NA; J gene: TRBJ2-7; clone size: few; CDR3 DNA: TGTGCCTGGAGTGGAGGGTACGAGCAGTACTTC; CDR3 protein: CAWSGGYEQYF
V gene: TRBV5-6; D gene: TRBD1; J gene: TRBJ1-1; clone size: NA; CDR3 DNA: TGTGCCAGCAGACTCCGGGACAGGGCCGCTGAAGCTTTCTTT; CDR3 protein: CASRLRDRAAEAFF
V gene: TRBV7-9; D gene: TRBD1; J gene: TRBJ2-5; clone size: NA; CDR3 DNA: TGTGCCAGCAGCACACGACAGGGGGCACCTATAATGGAGACCCAGTACTTC; CDR3 protein: CASSTRQGAPIMETQYF
V gene: TRBV29-1; D gene: NA; J gene: TRBJ2-7; clone size: few; CDR3 DNA: TGCAGCGTTTTCATAGCCGCATCCGAGCAGTACTTC; CDR3 protein: CSVFIAASEQYF
V gene: TRBV27; D gene: NA; J gene: TRBJ2-3; clone size: NA; CDR3 DNA: TGTGCCAGCAGTCCTAGGATCCGTGGACATACGCAGTATTTT; CDR3 protein: CASSPRIRGHTQYF
V gene: TRBV5-1; D gene: TRBD1; J gene: TRBJ2-3; clone size: NA; CDR3 DNA: TGCGCCAGCAGCTCGTTGCGTGGGACAGCTCCCACAGATACGCAGTATTTT; CDR3 protein: CASSSLRGTAPTDTQYF
V gene: TRBV18; D gene: NA; J gene: TRBJ2-5; clone size: NA; CDR3 DNA: TGTGCCAGCTCCGACAGATACCAAGAGACCCAGTACTTC; CDR3 protein: CASSDRYQETQYF
V gene: TRBV19; D gene: TRBD2; J gene: TRBJ2-4; clone size: NA; CDR3 DNA: TGTGCCAGTAGTACGGGACTAGCGGGAGTAAACATTCAGTACTTC; CDR3 protein: CASSTGLAGVNIQYF
V gene: TRBV2; D gene: NA; J gene: TRBJ1-1; clone size: once; CDR3 DNA: TGTGCCAGCAGCTTGACAGGTGAGACTGAAGCTTTCTTT; CDR3 protein: CASSLTGETEAFF
V gene: TRBV2; D gene: NA; J gene: TRBJ2-7; clone size: NA; CDR3 DNA: TGTGCCAGCAGTGACCCGGGGATGGGATACGAGCAGTACTTC; CDR3 protein: CASSDPGMGYEQYF
V gene: TRBV5-1; D gene: TRBD2; J gene: TRBJ2-7; clone size: NA; CDR3 DNA: TGCGCCAGCAGCGGAGGACTAGCGGGAGAACTCCGCGAGCAGTACTTC; CDR3 protein: CASSGGLAGELREQYF
V gene: TRBV9; D gene: NA; J gene: TRBJ1-2; clone size: NA; CDR3 DNA: TGTGCCAGCAGCGTAGATTGGGACTATGGCTACACCTTC; CDR3 protein: CASSVDWDYGYTF
V gene: TRBV28; D gene: NA; J gene: TRBJ1-1; clone size: NA; CDR3 DNA: TGTGCCAGCTCCGCAGCCGGATGGGGCACTGAAGCTTTCTTT; CDR3 protein: CASSAAGWGTEAFF
V gene: TRBV15; D gene: NA; J gene: TRBJ2-7; clone size: NA; CDR3 DNA: TGTGCCACCAGCAGAGTCGGCTACGAGCAGTACTTC; CDR3 protein: CATSRVGYEQYF
V gene: TRBV6-5; D gene: NA; J gene: TRBJ2-2; clone size: NA; CDR3 DNA: TGTGCCAGCACTACTCCGAACACCGGGGAGCTGTTTTTT; CDR3 protein: CASTTPNTGELFF
V gene: TRBV11-3; D gene: NA; J gene: TRBJ2-2; clone size: NA; CDR3 DNA: TGTGCCAGCAGCCGCGGGGGCCAACTAGCCACCGGGGAGCTGTTTTTT; CDR3 protein: CASSRGGQLATGELFF
V gene: TRBV18; D gene: TRBD1; J gene: TRBJ1-2; clone size: NA; CDR3 DNA: TGTGCCAGCTCACCAGGGACAGGGTTCGATGGCTACACCTTC; CDR3 protein: CASSPGTGFDGYTF
V gene: TRBV7-9; D gene: TRBD2; J gene: TRBJ2-6; clone size: few; CDR3 DNA: TGTGCCAGCAGCTACCTAGCGGGAGGGCCGTCTGGGGCCAACGTCCTGACTTTC; CDR3 protein: CASSYLAGGPSGANVLTF
V gene: TRBV7-2; D gene: TRBD1; J gene: TRBJ2-7; clone size: many; CDR3 DNA: TGTGCCAGCAGCTTGGGGACAGAGGCCTACGAGCAGTACTTC; CDR3 protein: CASSLGTEAYEQYF
V gene: TRBV6-5; D gene: NA; J gene: TRBJ1-2; clone size: few; CDR3 DNA: TGTGCCAGCAGGACGGCCGGGGCAGGCTATGGCTACACCTTC; CDR3 protein: CASRTAGAGYGYTF
V gene: TRBV6-5; D gene: NA; J gene: TRBJ2-7; clone size: NA; CDR3 DNA: TGTGCCAGCAGTTCCCCTAACGAGCAGTACTTC; CDR3 protein: CASSSPNEQYF